Following are 32 T cell receptor beta chains from one sample sequenced in a study of immune evolution from preneoplasia to lung adenocarcinoma. Sequenced by immunoSEQ multiplex PCR; TCRdb stores in-frame clones only, minus some. The profile shows some 5,000 clones, 65% to 70% of them singletons. Sequencing was done on a sample of FFPE adjacent normal lung tissue. These receptors were collected from an elderly person with lung adenocarcinoma.

This chain links TRBV14 with TRBJ2-1; D tentatively reads TRBD1 or TRBD2 (5 bases each). V lost 4 bases to trimming and J lost 9 bases, with 31 bases between them. CDR1 is SGHDN and CDR2 is FVKESK in the germline V gene. This CDR3 region has 19 residues. This CDR3 reads CASSPSPGAIIRLDAEQFF. As DNA, the CDR3 is TGTGCCAGCAGCCCCTCCCCCGGGGCTATCATAAGGTTGGATGCTGAGCAGTTCTTC.

This clone was picked up a small number of times. This sequence joins TRBV7-2 and TRBJ2-3; weak D call: TRBD2 (5 bases). From germline, CDR1 is SGHTA and CDR2 FQGNSA. Trimming took 2 bases from V and 11 from J, leaving 11 bases between them. The CDR3 spans 12 residues. CDR3 loop: CASSLLEGGQYF. The DNA of the CDR3 is TGTGCCAGCAGCTTACTCGAGGGTGGGCAGTATTTT.

V gene TRBV10-3 combines with J gene TRBJ1-5; 8 nucleotides agree with TRBD1. CDR3 length equals 13 residues. V lost 6 bases, J lost 6 bases, and 4 bases stayed unmatched. Germline CDR1 is ENHRY and CDR2 is SYGVKD. The CDR3 DNA is TGTGCCATCAGAGGACAGGGAGGTCAGCCCCAGCATTTT. Translation: CAIRGQGGQPQHF.

J is TRBJ2-7 and V is TRBV29-1; 7 bases map to TRBD1. Trimming at V came to 6 bases and at J to 0 bases, leaving 2 bases not matched to a gene. This CDR3 has 12 amino acids. CDR1 is SQVTM, CDR2 ANQGSEA, per germline. CDR3 protein: CSVGTDSYEQYF. In DNA, the CDR3 is TGCAGCGTCGGGACAGACTCCTACGAGCAGTACTTC.

CDR3 DNA: TGTGCCAGCAGTGACACAAATTTCGGGGAGCTGTTTTTT. It encodes CASSDTNFGELFF. The chain carries TRBV2 and TRBJ2-2; D remains unclear. In germline, CDR1 is SNHLY, CDR2 FYNNEI. Trimming removed 3 bases at V and 7 bases at J, with 9 bases between. The CDR3 runs to 13 residues.

The rearrangement uses TRBV18 and TRBJ1-2, with a possible D match to TRBD1 (6 bases). Germline CDR1 KGHSH, CDR2 LQKENI. With 6 bases removed from V and 6 bases from J, the gap between germline ends came to 20 bases. The CDR3 contains 15 residues. Here the CDR3 reads CASSPGGGRGDGYTF. The CDR3 nucleotides read TGTGCCAGCTCTCCCGGCGGGGGCCGAGGCGATGGCTACACCTTC. Drawing the rest from reference TRBV18 and TRBJ1-2, the complete variable domain is NAGVMQNPRHLVRRRGQEARLRCSPMKGHSHVYWYRQLPEEGLKFMVYLQKENIIDESGMPKERFSAEFPKEGPSILRIQQVVRGDSAAYFCASSPGGGRGDGYTFGSGTRLTVV.

This clone was seen only once. The chain uses TRBV6-5 and TRBJ2-7, with 11 bases matching TRBD1. CDR1 and CDR2 from the germline V gene are MNHEY and SVGAGI. The CDR3 totals 14 residues. The trim removed 5 bases at V and 5 bases at J, leaving 5 bases unmatched. CDR3 coding DNA: TGTGCCAGCAGTCGGGACAGGGGGTCCCACGAGCAGTACTTC. Translated, it gives CASSRDRGSHEQYF.

The chain uses TRBV29-1 and TRBJ2-3, with TRBD2 matching over 14 bases. Germline V lookup: CDR1 SQVTM, CDR2 ANQGSEA. Unmatched junction bases numbered 9, after V lost 2 bases and J lost 5 bases. This CDR3 has 17 residues. CDR3 amino acids: CSVERLAGGHTQDTQYF. In DNA form, the CDR3 reads TGCAGCGTTGAACGACTAGCGGGGGGGCATACGCAAGATACGCAGTATTTT.

The J gene is TRBJ1-1, the V gene TRBV7-2, with D unresolved. The germline CDR1 and CDR2 sequences are SGHTA and FQGNSA. This CDR3 is 14 amino acids long. The V gene lost 5 bases and the J gene lost 3 bases, with 13 bases spanning the gap. The CDR3 DNA is TGTGCCAGCAGCCGAGTTGGGATCGACACTGAAGCTTTCTTT. This encodes CASSRVGIDTEAFF.

This clone was picked up one time. This chain uses TRBV11-2 with TRBJ1-6; 8 bases are shared with TRBD1. The germline gives CDR1 SGHAT, CDR2 FQNNGV. V was clipped by 5 bases and J by 9 bases; unmatched bases: 9. The CDR3 runs 15 residues. DNA for the CDR3: TGTGCCAGCAGCCCAACGGACAGGGCAGGTTCACCCCTCCACTTT. The encoded protein is CASSPTDRAGSPLHF.

This clone is labeled as large. The chain couples TRBV7-2 to TRBJ2-7; D not resolved. CDR1 and CDR2 from the germline V gene are SGHTA and FQGNSA. With 5 bases removed from V and 3 bases from J, the gap between germline ends came to 17 bases. This CDR3 contains 15 residues. This CDR3 is CASSVGPTLIYEQYF. CDR3 sequence (DNA): TGTGCCAGCAGCGTAGGGCCCACATTAATCTACGAGCAGTACTTC. The entire variable domain, with the rest obtained from reference TRBV7-2 and TRBJ2-7, is as follows: GAGVSQSPSNKVTEKGKDVELRCDPISGHTALYWYRQSLGQGLEFLIYFQGNSAPDKSGLPSDRFSAERTGGSVSTLTIQRTQQEDSAVYLCASSVGPTLIYEQYFGPGTRLTVT.

The V and J genes are TRBV7-2 and TRBJ2-2; the D is unclear. The germline gives CDR1 SGHTA, CDR2 FQGNSA. Trimming took 1 base from V and 2 from J, leaving 17 bases between them. This CDR3 has 18 amino acids. The CDR3 DNA sequence: TGTGCCAGCAGCTTAGAGCCAAAGTCGTCAGCTAACACCGGGGAGCTGTTTTTT. It encodes CASSLEPKSSANTGELFF.

This clone is labeled as medium-sized. CDR3 region: CASSYSGDPVNSPLHF. CDR3 DNA: TGTGCCAGCAGTTACTCAGGGGACCCGGTCAATTCACCCCTCCACTTT. This rearrangement joins TRBV6-5 to TRBJ1-6; D may be TRBD1 (5 bases). Germline V lookup: CDR1 MNHEY, CDR2 SVGAGI. This CDR3 has 16 amino acids. V lost 0 bases to trimming and J lost 7 bases, with 13 bases between them.

The rearrangement joins TRBV5-4 to TRBJ2-5, with 9 bases matching TRBD1. The V gene end was trimmed by 4 bases and the J gene end by 4 bases; junction bases not matched to a gene: 11. CDR1 is SGHNT, CDR2 YYREEE, per germline (reference sequence). The CDR3 has 16 residues. The CDR3 is CASSPKGQGRGETQYF. In DNA form, the CDR3 reads TGTGCCAGCAGCCCCAAAGGACAGGGGAGAGGAGAGACCCAGTACTTC.

The chain has TRBV9 and TRBJ2-5; 13 nucleotides agree with TRBD2. The CDR3 contains 17 residues. J gave up 4 bases and V 3 bases, and 9 bases lay outside the gene matches. The germline CDR1 and CDR2 sequences are SGDLS and YYNGEE. The CDR3 nucleotides are TGTGCCAGCAGCGATGCCACTAGCGGGGGGGCCCTAGAGACCCAGTACTTC. Translated: CASSDATSGGALETQYF.

The V and J genes are TRBV2 and TRBJ2-3; 8 bases map to TRBD2. Losses at the gene ends were 5 bases for V and 4 bases for J; bases not matched to a gene: 5. The CDR3 has 14 residues. Germline V lookup: CDR1 SNHLY, CDR2 FYNNEI. The CDR3 sequence: CASSNSGAADTQYF. The CDR3 DNA reads as TGTGCCAGCAGTAATAGCGGGGCTGCAGATACGCAGTATTTT.

Of note for this clone: This CDR3 is also generated by other DNA sequences in the sample. V and J are TRBV29-1 and TRBJ1-2; 7 bases fit TRBD1. Germline V gene lookup returns CDR1 SQVTM and CDR2 ANQGSEA. The CDR3 totals 11 residues. V shed 6 bases and J 7 bases; nucleotides not matched to a gene: 5. The CDR3 region has the DNA TGCAGCGTGGACAGGTCAGGTGGCTACACCTTC. Its translation is CSVDRSGGYTF.

The J gene is TRBJ1-3, the V gene TRBV18, with D possibly being TRBD1 (5 bases). This CDR3 spans 13 amino acids. CDR1 and CDR2 (germline): KGHSH, LQKENI. Trimming took 8 bases from V and 4 from J, leaving 12 bases between them. CDR3 DNA sequence: TGTGCCAGCCAGGACATAGAGGGAAACACCATATATTTT. This gives the protein CASQDIEGNTIYF.

This clone qualifies as medium-sized. The chain links TRBV9 to TRBJ2-2; perhaps TRBD1 as D (6 bases). Germline CDR1 reads SGDLS; CDR2 reads YYNGEE. The CDR3 extends over 15 amino acids. Between the trimmed V and J ends, which lost 8 bases and 1 base, there was a span of 15 bases. CDR3 residues: CASGLRQENTGELFF. CDR3 nucleotide sequence: TGTGCCAGTGGTCTGAGACAGGAGAACACCGGGGAGCTGTTTTTT.

The chain links TRBV6-1 to TRBJ2-5, with D hard to call. Trimming pared 4 bases from V and 4 bases from J, leaving 13 bases between. The germline gives CDR1 MNHNS, CDR2 SASEGT. The CDR3 extends over 14 amino acids. The CDR3 here is CASSVVIWGETQYF. The CDR3 region has the DNA TGTGCCAGCAGTGTCGTCATATGGGGAGAGACCCAGTACTTC.

This clone occurred a few times. The chain joins TRBV7-8 to TRBJ2-7; the match to TRBD2 covers 7 bases. This CDR3 has 14 amino acids. The germline CDR1 and CDR2 sequences are SGHVS and FQNEAQ. The junction had 8 bases not matched to a gene; V was cut back by 7 bases and J by 2 bases. This CDR3 reads CASNRGRVAYEQYF. The CDR3 nucleotides are TGTGCCAGCAACCGGGGGAGGGTTGCCTACGAGCAGTACTTC.

The chain links TRBV5-8 to TRBJ2-7; 8 bases line up with TRBD1. Germline loops: CDR1 SGHTS, CDR2 YDEGEE. V gave up 1 base and J gave up 0 bases; unmatched junction bases: 6. The CDR3 is made up of 16 amino acids. CDR3 region: CASSLMTGANSYEQYF. CDR3 nucleotide sequence: TGTGCCAGCAGCTTGATGACAGGGGCGAACTCCTACGAGCAGTACTTC.

By share of the sample, this clone is large. The chain couples TRBV5-4 to TRBJ2-5, with D tentatively TRBD1 (5 bases). CDR1 is SGHNT, CDR2 YYREEE, per germline (reference sequence). The CDR3 is 14 amino acids. The V and J ends lost 0 bases and 1 base respectively, with 7 bases between them. CDR3 sequence (DNA): TGTGCCAGCAGCTTGGACACAGGCCAAGAGACCCAGTACTTC. It yields the protein CASSLDTGQETQYF.

This clone was detected only once. V is TRBV29-1 and J is TRBJ2-3; TRBD2 matches 7 bases. The J segment lost 1 base and the V segment lost 6 bases, leaving 7 bases of the junction unmatched. The CDR3 covers 14 residues. Germline assignment: CDR1 SQVTM and CDR2 ANQGSEA. The CDR3 coding sequence is TGCAGCGTGGATCGGGGGGATGGCACAGATACGCAGTATTTT. This sequence encodes CSVDRGDGTDTQYF.

This chain joins TRBV10-3 and TRBJ1-5; no clear D. CDR1 ENHRY and CDR2 SYGVKD come from the germline V gene. This CDR3 is 14 amino acids long. The ends were cut back, 2 bases at V and 0 bases at J, with 5 bases in the middle. Written as DNA, the CDR3 is TGTGCCATCAGTGAGCTGAATAGCAATCAGCCCCAGCATTTT. Translating it yields CAISELNSNQPQHF.

J is TRBJ2-2 and V is TRBV4-3; D is undetermined. Per the germline V gene, CDR1 is LGHNA and CDR2 is YSLEER. V dropped 0 bases and J dropped 9 bases, with 8 bases sitting between them. The CDR3 spans 13 residues. This chain's CDR3 is CASSQDRARELFF. Written as DNA, the CDR3 is TGCGCCAGCAGCCAAGATAGGGCGCGGGAGCTGTTTTTT.

This clone is medium-sized in the sample. The V call is TRBV27, the J call TRBJ2-7; 8 positions match TRBD1. This CDR3 has 16 amino acids. The J segment lost 3 bases and the V segment lost 0 bases, leaving 7 bases of the junction unmatched. Germline V gene lookup returns CDR1 MNHEY and CDR2 SMNVEV (reference sequence). The CDR3, as DNA: TGTGCCAGCAGTTTATCGCCTGGACAGGGTCGCTACGAGCAGTACTTC. Its protein is CASSLSPGQGRYEQYF.

The V and J genes are TRBV11-3 and TRBJ2-2; weak D call: TRBD1 (5 bases). The V and J ends lost 0 bases and 4 bases respectively, with 9 bases between them. The CDR3 loop spans 15 amino acids. Germline V lookup: CDR1 SGHNT, CDR2 YENEEA. DNA for the CDR3: TGTGCCAGCAGCTTAGATGGGGCTATCACCGGGGAGCTGTTTTTT. This gives the protein CASSLDGAITGELFF. The full variable domain, with the rest looked up from reference TRBV11-3 and TRBJ2-2, is EAGVVQSPRYKIIEKKQPVAFWCNPISGHNTLYWYLQNLGQGPELLIRYENEEAVDDSQLPKDRFSAERLKGVDSTLKIQPAELGDSAVYLCASSLDGAITGELFFGEGSRLTVL.

The chain couples TRBV5-1 to TRBJ1-6; TRBD1 agrees at 8 bases. The junction had 3 bases not matched to a gene; V was cut back by 3 bases and J by 7 bases. Germline V gene lookup returns CDR1 SGHRS and CDR2 YFSETQ. The CDR3 loop spans 14 amino acids. CDR3 sequence (DNA): TGCGCCAGCAGCTCCGGACAGGGAAATTCACCCCTCCACTTT. As protein: CASSSGQGNSPLHF.

The chain carries TRBV30 and TRBJ1-3; no reliable D call. This CDR3 has 12 amino acids. V lost 2 bases and J 2 bases, leaving 4 bases between the germline ends. Germline lookup yields CDR1 GTSNPN and CDR2 SVGIG (reference sequence). Here the CDR3 DNA reads TGTGCCTGGAGTCCGGCTGGAAACACCATATATTTT. It yields the protein CAWSPAGNTIYF.

The chain combines TRBV28 with TRBJ2-2, with 9 nucleotides matching TRBD1. Germline CDR1 MDHEN, CDR2 SYDVKM. The CDR3 sequence is 14 residues long. Trimming removed 5 bases from V and 6 bases from J; junction bases left unmatched: 4. The CDR3 coding sequence is TGTGCCAGCAGTACCTACAGGGGGCCCGGGGAGCTGTTTTTT. The encoded protein is CASSTYRGPGELFF.

This clone was recorded a few times. V is TRBV5-8 and J is TRBJ2-1; D gene unclear. The CDR3 has 16 amino acids. Deletions cut 0 bases from V and 0 bases from J, with 10 bases between. CDR1 and CDR2 from the germline V gene are SGHTS and YDEGEE. CDR3 sequence: CASSLEPSSSYNEQFF. In DNA, the CDR3 is TGTGCCAGCAGCTTGGAACCGTCCAGCTCCTACAATGAGCAGTTCTTC.